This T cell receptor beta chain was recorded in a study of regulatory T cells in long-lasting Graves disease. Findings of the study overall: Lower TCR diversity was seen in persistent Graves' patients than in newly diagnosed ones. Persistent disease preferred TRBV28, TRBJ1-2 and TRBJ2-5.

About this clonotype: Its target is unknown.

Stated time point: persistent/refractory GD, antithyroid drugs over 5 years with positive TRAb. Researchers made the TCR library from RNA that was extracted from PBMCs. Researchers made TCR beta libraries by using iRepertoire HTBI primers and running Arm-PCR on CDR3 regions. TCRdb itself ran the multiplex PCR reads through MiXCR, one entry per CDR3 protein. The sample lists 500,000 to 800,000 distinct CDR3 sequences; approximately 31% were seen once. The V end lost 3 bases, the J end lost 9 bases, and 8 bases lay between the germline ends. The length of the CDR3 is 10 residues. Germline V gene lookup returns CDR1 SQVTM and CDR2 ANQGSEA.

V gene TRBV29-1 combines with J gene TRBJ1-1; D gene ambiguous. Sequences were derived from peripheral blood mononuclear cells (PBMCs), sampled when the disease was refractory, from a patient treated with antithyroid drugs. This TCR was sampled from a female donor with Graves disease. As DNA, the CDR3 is TGCAGCGTTGAGACCAGACAAGCTTTCTTT. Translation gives CSVETRQAFF.